The source of this T cell receptor (beta chain) is a study of brain T cells in children with intractable seizures. General study results and limits: Viral specificity was inferred only from CDR3 similarity; HCMV serostatus was unknown. Pre-surgery blood may have been undersampled, hiding some clones.

Sample time point: blood from clinic visit 5 months post-surgery; TSC patient then seizure free. Surgery cases with the highest brain T cell transcript signatures were chosen for sequencing. Pre-surgery treatment included at least one anti-epileptic drug. Germline CDR1 and CDR2: MGHDK and SYGVNS. Trimming removed 3 bases at V and 7 bases at J, with 25 bases between. The length of the CDR3 is 18 residues. The method was immunoSEQ multiplex PCR; TCRdb's version includes in-frame clones alone and lacks a portion of them. The table includes about 340,000 clones, 93% detected once. Notes on this clone: Its target is not known.

Sequenced material: peripheral blood, taken roughly 5 months after surgery. The receptor was isolated from a boy younger than two with tuberous sclerosis and intractable seizures. The chain employs TRBV25-1 and TRBJ1-5, with D perhaps TRBD1 (6 bases). The CDR3 is CASSERLGARGFIQPQHF. The CDR3 nucleotides are TGTGCCAGCAGTGAGAGGTTGGGGGCGCGGGGATTTATCCAGCCCCAGCATTTT. Full variable domain (outside the CDR3, taken from reference TRBV25-1 and TRBJ1-5): EADIYQTPRYLVIGTGKKITLECSQTMGHDKMYWYQQDPGMELHLIHYSYGVNSTEKGDLSSESTVSRIRTEHFPLTLESARPSHTSQYLCASSERLGARGFIQPQHFGDGTRLSIL.